One sample yielded the 15 T cell receptor beta chains listed below, sequenced in a study of identical twins. TCRdb processed the 5' RACE reads anew with MiXCR; each CDR3 protein has one entry. This sample has around 290,000 distinct CDR3 sequences; roughly 8.6% occur once, and the top ten carry 7% to 8.5%. These data also formed part of another study, on yellow fever vaccine responses in identical twins.

What was sequenced was CD8+ T cells sorted from blood. The source is a woman aged 18-29 years in good health.

This clonotype showed up just a few times. V and J are TRBV29-1 and TRBJ1-3; the D is unclear. V was pared by 5 bases and J by 2 bases, with 7 bases between. There are 12 residues in the CDR3. Germline CDR1 and CDR2: SQVTM and ANQGSEA. This CDR3 is CSVNGAGNTIYF. CDR3 in DNA: TGCAGCGTTAATGGGGCTGGAAACACCATATATTTT.

This clonotype was observed a handful of times. The chain uses TRBV7-9 and TRBJ1-4, with 8 bases lining up with TRBD1. J was trimmed by 4 bases and V by 5 bases; bases with no gene match: 6. Germline assignment: CDR1 SEHNR and CDR2 FQNEAQ (reference sequence). This CDR3 comprises 15 residues. The CDR3 bases are TGTGCCAGCAGCCCCCGGGACAGGCATAATGAAAAACTGTTTTTT. It specifies CASSPRDRHNEKLFF. The full variable domain, its missing parts supplied by reference TRBV7-9 and TRBJ1-4, is DTGVSQNPRHKITKRGQNVTFRCDPISEHNRLYWYRQTLGQGPEFLTYFQNEAQLEKSRLLSDRFSAERPKGSFSTLEIQRTEQGDSAMYLCASSPRDRHNEKLFFGSGTQLSVL.

This clonotype came up a few times. V usage is TRBV5-1 and J usage is TRBJ2-3; a possible D gene is TRBD1 (6 bases). The CDR3 length is 17 residues. Germline V gives CDR1 SGHRS, CDR2 YFSETQ. The V end was cut by 4 bases, the J end by 3 bases, with 21 bases between. The CDR3 coding sequence is TGCGCCAGCAGCCAGGCCAGCGGACAGTCTCGGACAGATACGCAGTATTTT. Encoded protein: CASSQASGQSRTDTQYF.

The gene calls are TRBV12-3 or TRBV12-4 and TRBJ2-1; maybe TRBD2 (6 bases). V lost 3 bases and J 3 bases, leaving 15 bases between the germline ends. The CDR3 contains 16 residues. The CDR3 DNA follows: TGTGCCAGCAGTTTTTTTGTTGGGACTGACTACAATGAGCAGTTCTTC. Amino acids: CASSFFVGTDYNEQFF.

This chain links TRBV4-2 with TRBJ2-1; D is perhaps TRBD1 or TRBD2 (5 bases each). Germline V gene data show CDR1 as LGHNA and CDR2 as YNFKEQ. The CDR3 contains 16 residues. V was trimmed by 0 bases and J by 4 bases, leaving 13 bases between them. CDR3 amino acids: CASSQDWGKGYNEQFF. DNA of the CDR3: TGTGCCAGCAGCCAAGATTGGGGGAAAGGGTACAATGAGCAGTTCTTC.

This clonotype was counted a few times. This chain links TRBV15 with TRBJ2-7; 9 nucleotides line up with TRBD1. Looked up from germline, CDR1 is LNHNV and CDR2 is YYDKDF (reference sequence). V shed 5 bases and J 3 bases; nucleotides not matched to a gene: 8. This CDR3 has 15 amino acids. The CDR3 reads CATSPQGARGYEQYF. The CDR3 DNA follows: TGTGCCACCAGCCCACAGGGGGCTAGAGGCTACGAGCAGTACTTC.

The V call is TRBV6-2 or TRBV6-3, the J call TRBJ2-1; TRBD2 matches at 7 bases. This CDR3 contains 15 residues. J was trimmed by 0 bases and V by 5 bases; bases with no gene match: 4. Germline CDR1 and CDR2: MNHEY and SVGEGT. The CDR3 region has the DNA TGTGCCAGCAGTGAGGGGACTAACTCCTACAATGAGCAGTTCTTC. It translates to CASSEGTNSYNEQFF.

This clonotype has more than one count but fewer than ten. The chain has TRBV27 and TRBJ1-6; no firm D call. Between the trimmed V and J ends, which lost 2 bases and 7 bases, there was a span of 18 bases. The length of the CDR3 is 17 residues. Germline CDR1 reads MNHEY; CDR2 reads SMNVEV (reference sequence). CDR3 in DNA: TGTGCCAGCAGTTTAGGGTTTTTCGGGCAGCAGAATTCACCCCTCCACTTT. Amino acid sequence: CASSLGFFGQQNSPLHF.

This clonotype was picked up many times. V and J are TRBV11-2 and TRBJ2-6; possibly TRBD1 for D (5 bases). V lost 5 bases and J lost 15, with 17 bases in between. The CDR3 has 13 residues. Germline V lookup: CDR1 SGHAT, CDR2 FQNNGV. The CDR3: CASSHSDSPGLTF. The CDR3, as DNA: TGTGCCAGCAGCCACTCCGACAGCCCCGGCCTGACTTTC.

Only a few counts were recorded for this clonotype. This chain links TRBV4-1 with TRBJ2-1; 7 bases agree with TRBD2. CDR3 length: 17 amino acids. The J segment lost 0 bases and the V segment lost 0 bases, leaving 5 bases of the junction unmatched. Germline CDR1 is MGHRA and CDR2 is YSYEKL. CDR3 bases: TGCGCCAGCAGCCAAGACGCGTGGGGGGGCTCCTACAATGAGCAGTTCTTC. It is translated as CASSQDAWGGSYNEQFF.

This clonotype has just a few counts. The V gene is TRBV9, the J gene TRBJ1-2; TRBD1 matches 8 bases. This CDR3 spans 15 amino acids. The V gene's germline CDR1 is SGDLS and CDR2 YYNGEE. V lost 3 bases to trimming and J lost 4 bases; unmatched junction nucleotides: 8. CDR3 nucleotides: TGTGCCAGCAGCGCAGGGACAGGAGAGTTCTATGGCTACACCTTC. Translating it yields CASSAGTGEFYGYTF.

This clonotype was detected only a few times. The chain carries TRBV10-1 and TRBJ2-3; TRBD2 matches 11 bases. Germline values: CDR1 WNHNN, CDR2 SYGVQD (reference sequence). V was pared by 2 bases and J by 2 bases, with 12 bases of the junction left unmatched. The CDR3 loop spans 19 amino acids. DNA for the CDR3: TGCGCCAGCAGTGAGGAACTAGCGGGAGCTTCTACCACCACAGATACGCAGTATTTT. The encoded protein is CASSEELAGASTTTDTQYF.

The gene calls are TRBV27 and TRBJ2-3; 9 bases are shared with TRBD1. The V segment lost 4 bases and the J segment 3 bases; nucleotides outside the gene matches: 5. This CDR3 comprises 15 residues. Germline-derived CDR1 and CDR2 are MNHEY and SMNVEV (reference sequence). The CDR3 loop is CASSYTGGATDTQYF. The DNA for the CDR3 is TGTGCCAGCAGTTATACAGGGGGCGCGACAGATACGCAGTATTTT.

The table lists this clonotype with a count of one. This chain joins TRBV5-4 and TRBJ1-1; D possibly corresponds to TRBD1 (5 bases). The V gene's germline CDR1 is SGHNT and CDR2 YYREEE (reference sequence). V shed 4 bases and J shed 1 base, with 11 bases lying between them. The CDR3 runs to 14 residues. CDR3 DNA: TGTGCCAGCAGCGAGGGGACGTCGAACACTGAAGCTTTCTTT. Encoded protein: CASSEGTSNTEAFF.

This chain uses TRBV5-1 with TRBJ2-2; D not resolved. The V end was cut by 0 bases, the J end by 3 bases, with 9 bases between. There are 15 residues in the CDR3. Germline V CDR1 and CDR2: SGHRS, YFSETQ. CDR3 loop: CASSLEPKDTGELFF. CDR3 coding DNA: TGCGCCAGCAGCTTGGAACCCAAGGACACCGGGGAGCTGTTTTTT.